The clone carrying this T cell receptor beta chain turned up a few times. TCRdb used MiXCR to reprocess the RACE reads, holding one entry per CDR3 protein. The repertoire consists of around 190,000 distinct CDR3 sequences, with about a fifth occurring once and the leading ten covering over 6.5%. The time point: patch test 1, 2 weeks after DPC sensitization. As for treatment: therapeutic diphenylcyclopropenone sensitization with weekly scalp DPC. The data derive from a study of human T cells and chemical hapten exposure. Study context: Patients, chiefly female, had alopecia areata, totalis or universalis.

This CDR3 has 11 residues. In germline, CDR1 is MNHEY, CDR2 SVGEGT. Trimming took off 0 bases at V and 7 bases at J, with 4 bases between the two ends. The TCR comes from a woman between 50 and 59 years old with alopecia areata. Some clones in this sample may be carry-over from other donors' samples. The chain has TRBV6-2 or TRBV6-3 and TRBJ2-7; D is undetermined. The sample was whole blood, taken in connection with sensitization to the hapten diphenylcyclopropenone (DPC). This chain's CDR3 is CASSYSFEQYF. CDR3 nucleotides: TGTGCCAGCAGTTACTCTTTTGAGCAGTACTTC.